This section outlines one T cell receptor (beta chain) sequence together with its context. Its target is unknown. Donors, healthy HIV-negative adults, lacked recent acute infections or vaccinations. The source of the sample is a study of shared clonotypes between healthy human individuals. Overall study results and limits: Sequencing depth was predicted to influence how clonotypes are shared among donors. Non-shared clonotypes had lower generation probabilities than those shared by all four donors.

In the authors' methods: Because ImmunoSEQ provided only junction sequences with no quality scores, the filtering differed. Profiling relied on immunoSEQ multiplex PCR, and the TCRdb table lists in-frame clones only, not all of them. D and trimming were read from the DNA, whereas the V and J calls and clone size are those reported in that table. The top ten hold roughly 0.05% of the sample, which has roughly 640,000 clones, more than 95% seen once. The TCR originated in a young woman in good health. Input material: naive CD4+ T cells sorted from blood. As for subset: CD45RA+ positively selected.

The CDR3 here is CASGFTASLNTGELFF. In DNA form, the CDR3 reads TGTGCTAGTGGTTTTACAGCCAGCCTTAACACCGGGGAGCTGTTTTTT. J is TRBJ2-2 and V is TRBV12-5; no clear D. The CDR3 sequence is 16 residues long. Germline V lookup: CDR1 LGHNT, CDR2 FRNRAP. Trimming cost V 3 bases and J 2 bases, with 13 bases left between them.